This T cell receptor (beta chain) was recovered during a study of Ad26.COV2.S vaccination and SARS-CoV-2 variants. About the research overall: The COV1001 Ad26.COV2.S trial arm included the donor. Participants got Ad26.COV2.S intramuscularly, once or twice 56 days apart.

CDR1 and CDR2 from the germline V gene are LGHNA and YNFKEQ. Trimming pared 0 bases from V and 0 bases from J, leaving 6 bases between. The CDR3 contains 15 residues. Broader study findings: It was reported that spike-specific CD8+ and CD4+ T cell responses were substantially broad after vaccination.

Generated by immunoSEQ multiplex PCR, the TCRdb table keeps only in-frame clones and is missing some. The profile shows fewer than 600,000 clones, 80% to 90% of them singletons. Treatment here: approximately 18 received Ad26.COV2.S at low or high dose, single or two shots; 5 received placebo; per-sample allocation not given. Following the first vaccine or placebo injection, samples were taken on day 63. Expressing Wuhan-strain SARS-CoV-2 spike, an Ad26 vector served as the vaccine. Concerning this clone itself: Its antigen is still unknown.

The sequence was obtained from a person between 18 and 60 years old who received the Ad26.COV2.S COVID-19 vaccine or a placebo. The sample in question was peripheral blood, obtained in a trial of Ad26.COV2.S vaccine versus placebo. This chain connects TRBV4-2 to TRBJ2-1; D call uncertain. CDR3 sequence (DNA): TGTGCCAGCAGCCAAGACAGGCCCTCCTACAATGAGCAGTTCTTC. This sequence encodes CASSQDRPSYNEQFF.